A selection of T cell receptor beta chains follows, all from one sample in a study of spatial heterogeneity in lung cancer. One entry per CDR3 protein results from TCRdb running MiXCR on the 5' RACE reads. The data show roughly 70,000 distinct CDR3 sequences, approximately 8.9% seen once. The specimen was PBMCs, collected at follow-up. These receptors all stem from a female donor with early-stage non-small cell lung cancer. The CDR3 runs from the conserved cysteine through the conserved F or W. The order of the fields is J gene, V gene, D gene, clone size, CDR3 DNA, CDR3 protein. A D gene is named only where the DNA matches it firmly. Expanded clones are given a class, and other clones once, few, many or no size at all.

>TRBJ2-5|TRBV10-3|TRBD1|few
TGTGCCATCAGTGAGACGACAGGGAAGGAAGAGACCCAGTACTTC
CAISETTGKEETQYF
>TRBJ1-2|TRBV24-1|-|few
TGTGCCACCAGCCAAGGGGGGAGCTATGGCTACACCTTC
CATSQGGSYGYTF
>TRBJ2-2|TRBV4-1|TRBD2|few
TGCGCCAGCAGCCAAGATATGTCGGGAGGGACCGGGGAGCTGTTTTTT
CASSQDMSGGTGELFF
>TRBJ2-7|TRBV28|-|many
TGTGCCAGCAGTTTAGAGGGAACCGGCACCTACGAGCAGTACTTC
CASSLEGTGTYEQYF
>TRBJ2-1|TRBV5-1|-|-
TGCGCCAGCAGCTTACAGAAGACCTCCTACAATGAGCAGTTCTTC
CASSLQKTSYNEQFF
>TRBJ2-1|TRBV7-3|-|-
TGTGCCAGCAGCCAAGCGGGCCCCAGCTCCTACAATGAGCAGTTCTTC
CASSQAGPSSYNEQFF
>TRBJ2-2|TRBV6-6|TRBD2|many
TGTGCCAGCAACCATGGACTAGCGACCGGGGAGCTGTTTTTT
CASNHGLATGELFF
>TRBJ2-1|TRBV7-3|TRBD2|many
TGTGCCAGCAGCTTGACTAGCACCCTCGGCAATGAGCAGTTCTTC
CASSLTSTLGNEQFF
>TRBJ2-1|TRBV5-1|TRBD2|few
TGCGCCAGCACCCCTCGGGAGGCACAACCCTACAATGAGCAGTTCTTC
CASTPREAQPYNEQFF
>TRBJ2-1|TRBV28|-|many
TGTGCCAGCAGTTTACTAAGGGGGTCTGGAAGAAATGAGCAGTTCTTC
CASSLLRGSGRNEQFF
>TRBJ2-1|TRBV10-3|-|many
TGTGCCATCATGGGGGGAAATGAGCAGTTCTTC
CAIMGGNEQFF
>TRBJ2-7|TRBV20-1|TRBD1|-
TGCAGTGCTTTTTTCCCGGGACAGTCCTCCTACGAGCAGTACTTC
CSAFFPGQSSYEQYF
>TRBJ2-1|TRBV5-1|TRBD2|many
TGCGCCAGCAGCTACGGACTAGCGGGAGGTCCCGGCGGTGAGCAGTTCTTC
CASSYGLAGGPGGEQFF
>TRBJ1-4|TRBV6-5|TRBD1|-
TGTGCCAGCAGTCACCCCCCGGGACAGGGTGAAAAACTGTTTTTT
CASSHPPGQGEKLFF
>TRBJ2-7|TRBV30|-|many
TGTGCCTGGAGCCGCATATCCTACGAGCAGTACTTC
CAWSRISYEQYF
>TRBJ2-1|TRBV6-1|TRBD2|many
TGTGCCAGCTGGCCTAGCGGATACAATGAGCAGTTCTTC
CASWPSGYNEQFF
>TRBJ2-2|TRBV13|-|-
TGTGCCAGCAGCCCCACGGCGACTTCCGGGGAGCTGTTTTTT
CASSPTATSGELFF
>TRBJ1-6|TRBV11-2|-|few
TGTGCCAGCAGCAAATTGGATTCACCCCTCCACTTT
CASSKLDSPLHF
>TRBJ2-3|TRBV5-1|-|few
TGCGCCAGCAGCATAGGACAAGCCACAGATACGCAGTATTTT
CASSIGQATDTQYF
>TRBJ2-7|TRBV28|-|many
TGTGCCAGCAGTTTTAGCTCCTACGAGCAGTACTTC
CASSFSSYEQYF
>TRBJ2-3|TRBV11-2|TRBD1|many
TGTGCCAGCAGCTCCAGGACAGGGGGGACAGATACGCAGTATTTT
CASSSRTGGTDTQYF
>TRBJ2-5|TRBV7-3|TRBD2|many
TGTGCCAGCAGCAACACCGGGACTAGCGGCGAGACCCAGTACTTC
CASSNTGTSGETQYF
>TRBJ2-1|TRBV11-3|-|many
TGTGCCAGCAGCTCGGATTTGCACAATGAGCAGTTCTTC
CASSSDLHNEQFF
>TRBJ2-4|TRBV19|-|many
TGTGCCAGTCTCGGAGGGTTGGACATTCAGTACTTC
CASLGGLDIQYF
>TRBJ2-1|TRBV7-9|TRBD2|-
TGTGCCAGCAGAAGGACTAGCGGGACTGAGCAGTTCTTC
CASRRTSGTEQFF
>TRBJ1-1|TRBV30|-|many
TGTGCCTGGAGTGTATCGGGACGGGACACTGAAGCTTTCTTT
CAWSVSGRDTEAFF
>TRBJ2-5|TRBV7-2|TRBD2|few
TGTGCCAGCAGCTTCGAAGCGGGACTCCAAGAGACCCAGTACTTC
CASSFEAGLQETQYF
>TRBJ2-7|TRBV6-1|-|many
TGTGCCAGCCGGAGGAGGGACTACGAGCAGTACTTC
CASRRRDYEQYF
>TRBJ2-1|TRBV7-3|TRBD1|many
TGTGCCAGCAGCTTAATAGGACAGGGGTATAATGAGCAGTTCTTC
CASSLIGQGYNEQFF
>TRBJ1-1|TRBV12-3/TRBV12-4|TRBD1|many
TGTGCCAGCAGGCGGGACAGGGCGGACACTGAAGCTTTCTTT
CASRRDRADTEAFF
>TRBJ2-7|TRBV28|-|many
TGTGCCAGCAGTTTACGTGGGTTGGCATACGAGCAGTACTTC
CASSLRGLAYEQYF
>TRBJ2-5|TRBV11-2|TRBD2|many
TGTGCCAGCAGCTTAAGGGGAGCGGGAAGAGAGACCCAGTACTTC
CASSLRGAGRETQYF
>TRBJ2-1|TRBV5-1|-|many
TGCGCCAGCAGCTTGGCAAAGGGTCCCAATGAGCAGTTCTTC
CASSLAKGPNEQFF
>TRBJ2-1|TRBV11-2|-|many
TGTGCCAGCAGCTCCGGACTGGGGTACAATGAGCAGTTCTTC
CASSSGLGYNEQFF
>TRBJ2-2|TRBV5-1|TRBD2|many
TGCGCCAGCAGCTTGGGTCTAGCGGGAGAATCCGGGGAGCTGTTTTTT
CASSLGLAGESGELFF
>TRBJ2-7|TRBV15|TRBD2|-
TGTGCCACCAGCAGGGGCCTAGCGGACTCCTACGAGCAGTACTTC
CATSRGLADSYEQYF
>TRBJ1-6|TRBV6-1|-|few
TGTGCCAGCAGTGAAGGAGTAATGGCTAATTCACCCCTCCACTTT
CASSEGVMANSPLHF
>TRBJ2-1|TRBV6-2/TRBV6-3|-|many
TGTGCCAGCAGTTACTCCCTAGGGGGGGATGTCTTC
CASSYSLGGDVF
>TRBJ2-3|TRBV20-1|TRBD2|-
TGCAGTGCTAGAGACCCCTCCGGGACTAGTGGGTTCGGCACAGATACGCAGTATTTT
CSARDPSGTSGFGTDTQYF
>TRBJ1-4|TRBV25-1|-|few
TGTGCCAGCAGTGACTGGGCCGAAAAACTGTTTTTT
CASSDWAEKLFF
>TRBJ2-3|TRBV4-1|-|many
TGCGCCAGCAGCCCCCCCGCGGCAGGGGAGAGAGATACGCAGTATTTT
CASSPPAAGERDTQYF
>TRBJ1-2|TRBV11-2|-|-
TGTGCCAGCAGGGGGTCAGGAAACTATGGCTACACCTTC
CASRGSGNYGYTF
>TRBJ2-5|TRBV3-1|TRBD2|many
TGTGCCAGCAGCCAAGATCTGTCTAGCGGTGAGGGAGAGACCCAGTACTTC
CASSQDLSSGEGETQYF
>TRBJ1-2|TRBV3-1|-|-
TGTGCCAGCAGCTGGGGGAGGTCTACGGCGTATGGCTACACCTTC
CASSWGRSTAYGYTF
>TRBJ1-1|TRBV7-9|-|many
TGTGCCAGCAGGGGAGTGAACACTGAAGCTTTCTTT
CASRGVNTEAFF
>TRBJ1-1|TRBV20-1|-|many
TGCAGTGCTAGAGATGTCCAGGGAGGGGGTAGTCGGACTGAAGCTTTCTTT
CSARDVQGGGSRTEAFF